This T cell receptor (beta chain) was found in a study of cytomegalovirus exposure and HLA in healthy donors. Whole-study results and caveats: Earlier analysis looked at TCR beta V segments, and most were productive about 90% or about 30% of the time.

A word on this clone: The antigen is not known.

The J segment lost 3 bases and the V segment lost 6 bases, leaving 9 bases of the junction unmatched. This CDR3 region has 15 residues. Germline V gives CDR1 MNHEY, CDR2 SVGAGI. The PCR ran on 60 Vbeta and 13 Jbeta primers. Here immunoSEQ multiplex PCR was the method, and the copy in TCRdb shows in-frame clones only, minus some. This table holds 100,000 to 150,000 clones, approximately 77% found once. The source of this sequence is a woman aged 40 to 50 in good health and CMV-seronegative. This rearrangement joins TRBV6-5 to TRBJ2-7; 9 bases are a match to TRBD1. Sequencing was done on a sample of PBMCs. CDR3 in amino acids: CASSRPVTGGYEQYF. Here the CDR3 DNA reads TGTGCCAGCAGCCGACCTGTGACAGGGGGCTACGAGCAGTACTTC.